The rows below give T cell receptor beta chains drawn from one sample of a study of control samples from healthy donors and cancer patients. The assay was immunoSEQ multiplex PCR, and TCRdb's table has in-frame clones only and misses some. The table has tens of thousands of clones, roughly 89% seen once. Material for sequencing was blood. These receptors were collected from a man younger than 40 in good health. Both conserved end residues are part of each CDR3. Each record gives: clone size, V gene, CDR3 length, J gene, D gene, CDR3 DNA, CDR3 protein. D genes are given only for firm matches. Clone size appears in some rows only: once, few, many, or a class for an expanded clone.

size: -; V: TRBV5-4; length: 18; J: TRBJ1-2; D: -; DNA: TGTGCCAGCAGCCCCGCGGAAAGGCCCGGGCGCGCTGGCTATGGCTACACCTTC; CDR3: CASSPAERPGRAGYGYTF
size: -; V: TRBV12-3/TRBV12-4; length: 13; J: TRBJ1-1; D: -; DNA: TGTGCCAGCAGTCCCCAGGGCTGGACTGAAGCTTTCTTT; CDR3: CASSPQGWTEAFF
size: -; V: TRBV11-2; length: 18; J: TRBJ2-7; D: TRBD2; DNA: TGTGCCAGCAGCTTAGAAGGTCGATGGGGACTAGGAGGGGGCGAGCAGTACTTC; CDR3: CASSLEGRWGLGGGEQYF
size: -; V: TRBV4-3; length: 20; J: TRBJ2-5; D: TRBD2; DNA: TGCGCCAGCAGCCAAGAGGTCCCTAGCGGGGGGGCCGGTAGCCAAGAGACCCAGTACTTC; CDR3: CASSQEVPSGGAGSQETQYF
size: once; V: TRBV5-4; length: 14; J: TRBJ1-2; D: TRBD1; DNA: TGTGCCAGCAGCGCAGGGGGTTCTAACTATGGCTACACCTTC; CDR3: CASSAGGSNYGYTF
size: -; V: TRBV29-1; length: 14; J: TRBJ2-3; D: -; DNA: TGCAGCGTTGCGGTAGGTTGGAGCACAGATACGCAGTATTTT; CDR3: CSVAVGWSTDTQYF
size: -; V: TRBV27; length: 15; J: TRBJ1-3; D: TRBD1; DNA: TGTGCCAGCAGTCAACAGGGGCAAACTGGAAACACCATATATTTT; CDR3: CASSQQGQTGNTIYF
size: -; V: TRBV25-1; length: 14; J: TRBJ2-7; D: -; DNA: TGTGCCAGCAGACAAACAGGGTCCGGTATGGAGCAGTACTTC; CDR3: CASRQTGSGMEQYF
size: -; V: TRBV27; length: 14; J: TRBJ1-2; D: -; DNA: TGTGCCAGCAGTTCAGGGGCCCGGGGCTATGGCTACACCTTC; CDR3: CASSSGARGYGYTF
size: -; V: TRBV7-9; length: 16; J: TRBJ1-5; D: TRBD1; DNA: TGTGCCAGCAGCTTAGGGGGACAGGGGGCCCTATCACCCCAGCATTTT; CDR3: CASSLGGQGALSPQHF
size: -; V: TRBV19; length: 11; J: TRBJ2-5; D: -; DNA: TGTGCCAGTAGTATGGGAGAGACCCAGTACTTC; CDR3: CASSMGETQYF
size: -; V: TRBV11-3; length: 16; J: TRBJ2-2; D: TRBD2; DNA: TGTGCCAGCAGCAAAATAGCGGGAGAGAACACCGGGGAGCTGTTTTTT; CDR3: CASSKIAGENTGELFF
size: -; V: TRBV28; length: 13; J: TRBJ2-2; D: -; DNA: TGTGCCAGCAGTTTCTTCCGCACCGGGGAGCTGTTTTTT; CDR3: CASSFFRTGELFF
size: -; V: TRBV7-6; length: 14; J: TRBJ1-5; D: TRBD1; DNA: TGTGCCAGCAGCTTAGATGACAGGGGTCAGCCCCAGCATTTT; CDR3: CASSLDDRGQPQHF
size: -; V: TRBV9; length: 16; J: TRBJ2-1; D: TRBD2; DNA: TGTGCCAGCAGCGCACCTACTAGCGGGAGGGTCGGTGAGCAGTTCTTC; CDR3: CASSAPTSGRVGEQFF
size: -; V: TRBV29-1; length: 15; J: TRBJ2-5; D: TRBD2; DNA: TGCAGCGTTGAAGATAGGCGGGGGTCGACGTGGACCCAGTACTTC; CDR3: CSVEDRRGSTWTQYF
size: -; V: TRBV9; length: 12; J: TRBJ1-2; D: -; DNA: TGTGCCAGCAGCCCTATCTTCTATGGCTACACCTTC; CDR3: CASSPIFYGYTF
size: -; V: TRBV6-1; length: 14; J: TRBJ1-2; D: -; DNA: TGTGCCAGCAGTGAATTAGCTGAGAACTATGGCTACACCTTC; CDR3: CASSELAENYGYTF
size: -; V: TRBV5-1; length: 14; J: TRBJ2-5; D: -; DNA: TGCGCCAGCAGCTTGGGGCAGGGGCGGGAGACCCAGTACTTC; CDR3: CASSLGQGRETQYF
size: -; V: TRBV2; length: 16; J: TRBJ2-7; D: -; DNA: TGTGCCAGCAGTGATCCGGGACAAATCAGGTCCTACGAGCAGTACTTC; CDR3: CASSDPGQIRSYEQYF
size: -; V: TRBV4-2; length: 15; J: TRBJ2-5; D: -; DNA: TGTGCCAGCAGCCCAAACCCCGGGGATCAAGAGACCCAGTACTTC; CDR3: CASSPNPGDQETQYF
size: -; V: TRBV4-1; length: 15; J: TRBJ2-7; D: -; DNA: TGCGCCAGCAGCCAAGAGTCAGGGGTAGCGTACGAGCAGTACTTC; CDR3: CASSQESGVAYEQYF
size: -; V: TRBV29-1; length: 13; J: TRBJ2-7; D: -; DNA: TGCAGCGTTGGAACAGCCACTACCTACGAGCAGTACTTC; CDR3: CSVGTATTYEQYF
size: -; V: TRBV4-1; length: 11; J: TRBJ1-3; D: -; DNA: TGCGCCAGCAGCCCCGGAAACACCATATATTTT; CDR3: CASSPGNTIYF
size: -; V: TRBV5-1; length: 15; J: TRBJ2-7; D: -; DNA: TGCGCCAGCAGCTTGGGGCTAGCGATCGCCTACGAGCAGTACTTC; CDR3: CASSLGLAIAYEQYF
size: -; V: TRBV25-1; length: 15; J: TRBJ2-7; D: TRBD1; DNA: TGTGCCAGCAGTGCAGGGACAGGGGGTACCTACGAGCAGTACTTC; CDR3: CASSAGTGGTYEQYF
size: -; V: TRBV7-2; length: 15; J: TRBJ2-7; D: -; DNA: TGTGCCAGCAGCTTAAATGCGGCGGGGCCCTACGAGCAGTACTTC; CDR3: CASSLNAAGPYEQYF
size: -; V: TRBV2; length: 15; J: TRBJ1-3; D: -; DNA: TGTGCCAGCGGCGGACGGAGCCGCTCTGGAAACACCATATATTTT; CDR3: CASGGRSRSGNTIYF
size: -; V: TRBV19; length: 16; J: TRBJ1-1; D: TRBD1; DNA: TGTGCCAGTAGTCTAGGGGGCGGAGACATGAACACTGAAGCTTTCTTT; CDR3: CASSLGGGDMNTEAFF
size: -; V: TRBV2; length: 13; J: TRBJ1-1; D: -; DNA: TGTGCCAGCTCTGGGAGAATGAACACTGAAGCTTTCTTT; CDR3: CASSGRMNTEAFF
size: -; V: TRBV10-3; length: 15; J: TRBJ2-7; D: -; DNA: TGTGCCATCAGTGAGTCGACCGGGGCTTCCCTCAAGCAGTACTTC; CDR3: CAISESTGASLKQYF
size: -; V: TRBV19; length: 19; J: TRBJ1-5; D: -; DNA: TGTGCCAGTAGTATAGCATCGGATATAGGGTTACCAAGCAATCAGCCCCAGCATTTT; CDR3: CASSIASDIGLPSNQPQHF
size: -; V: TRBV27; length: 17; J: TRBJ2-1; D: TRBD2; DNA: TGTGCCAGCAGTTTATTGGGACTAGCGGGGTTGGTTGATGAGCAGTTCTTC; CDR3: CASSLLGLAGLVDEQFF
size: -; V: TRBV28; length: 12; J: TRBJ2-7; D: -; DNA: TGTGCCAGCAGTTTGCCAGGGTACGAGCAGTACTTC; CDR3: CASSLPGYEQYF
size: -; V: TRBV28; length: 14; J: TRBJ1-6; D: TRBD1; DNA: TGTGCCAGCAGTGTCGGGACAGTCAATTCACCCCTCCACTTT; CDR3: CASSVGTVNSPLHF
size: -; V: TRBV5-6; length: 18; J: TRBJ2-3; D: -; DNA: TGTGCCAGCAGCCTACAGGCGGGGCCAGCCCGTGTGAAAAATACGCAGTATTTT; CDR3: CASSLQAGPARVKNTQYF
size: -; V: TRBV28; length: 13; J: TRBJ1-4; D: TRBD1; DNA: TGTGCCAGTACTACAGGGGTTAATGAAAAACTGTTTTTT; CDR3: CASTTGVNEKLFF
size: -; V: TRBV29-1; length: 14; J: TRBJ2-7; D: TRBD1; DNA: TGCAGCGTTGGGAACCCGGGACAGGGGACCGAGCAGTACTTC; CDR3: CSVGNPGQGTEQYF
size: -; V: TRBV6-2/TRBV6-3; length: 13; J: TRBJ1-5; D: -; DNA: TGTGCCAGCAGTAGGGGAGAGGTTCAGCCCCAGCATTTT; CDR3: CASSRGEVQPQHF
size: -; V: TRBV18; length: 16; J: TRBJ2-2; D: -; DNA: TGTGCCAGCTCACCACCGTTACCCGCGAACACCGGGGAGCTGTTTTTT; CDR3: CASSPPLPANTGELFF
size: once; V: TRBV2; length: 14; J: TRBJ1-2; D: TRBD1; DNA: TGTGCCAGCAGGGAAAGACAGGGGTTGGCTGGCTACACCTTC; CDR3: CASRERQGLAGYTF
size: -; V: TRBV7-9; length: 15; J: TRBJ2-3; D: -; DNA: TGTGCCAGCACCCCCGGGGGTGGGAGTACAGATACGCAGTATTTT; CDR3: CASTPGGGSTDTQYF
size: few; V: TRBV7-2; length: 16; J: TRBJ1-5; D: TRBD1; DNA: TGTGCCAGCAGCCAGAGGGCCGGGACAGGGAATCAGCCCCAGCATTTT; CDR3: CASSQRAGTGNQPQHF
size: -; V: TRBV7-2; length: 14; J: TRBJ1-5; D: -; DNA: TGTGCCAGCAGCCCTTATGGGGTAGGTCAGCCCCAGCATTTT; CDR3: CASSPYGVGQPQHF
size: -; V: TRBV5-3; length: 14; J: TRBJ1-2; D: -; DNA: TGTGCCAGAAGCGCAGGGTCGGGTTACTATGGCTACACCTTC; CDR3: CARSAGSGYYGYTF
size: -; V: TRBV6-5; length: 11; J: TRBJ2-5; D: -; DNA: TGTGCCAGCAGTCGGAGCGAGACCCAGTACTTC; CDR3: CASSRSETQYF
size: -; V: TRBV9; length: 15; J: TRBJ2-5; D: -; DNA: TGTGCCAGCAGCGTAGACGACGTCGGTGAGGAGACCCAGTACTTC; CDR3: CASSVDDVGEETQYF
size: -; V: TRBV6-5; length: 14; J: TRBJ2-4; D: -; DNA: TGTGCCAGCAGCGGTGATATCCTTAAAAACATTCAGTACTTC; CDR3: CASSGDILKNIQYF
size: -; V: TRBV14; length: 16; J: TRBJ2-1; D: TRBD1; DNA: TGTGCCAGCAGCCCATCGCAGGGGGAATCCTACAATGAGCAGTTCTTC; CDR3: CASSPSQGESYNEQFF
size: -; V: TRBV11-3; length: 15; J: TRBJ2-7; D: -; DNA: TGTGCCAGCAGCTTAGAGTCGGGACACCCCTACGAGCAGTACTTC; CDR3: CASSLESGHPYEQYF
size: -; V: TRBV5-1; length: 15; J: TRBJ1-1; D: -; DNA: TGCGCCAGCAGCTTGGGCGGCGGGATGAGTACTGAAGCTTTCTTT; CDR3: CASSLGGGMSTEAFF
size: -; V: TRBV5-5; length: 12; J: TRBJ1-6; D: -; DNA: TGTGCCAGCAGCTCACGAGGGTTATCCCTCCACTTT; CDR3: CASSSRGLSLHF
size: -; V: TRBV18; length: 13; J: TRBJ2-1; D: -; DNA: TGTGCCAGCTCCCACGGCGTCTACAATGAGCAGTTCTTC; CDR3: CASSHGVYNEQFF